These 26 T cell receptor beta chains were sequenced from one sample in a study of blood T cells in healthy people across ages. For the second PCR, which ran for about 7 to 11 cycles, a sample-barcoded 5' primer and a J-beta primer mix were used. TCRdb ran MiXCR on the 5' RACE reads and lists one entry per CDR3 protein. The table lists around 820,000 distinct CDR3 sequences, around 25% of them singletons. The same sample was also studied in work on T cells of mothers and their children.

The sample was blood. Receptor source: a boy younger than 18 in good health.

This clonotype was seen more than once but under ten times. The chain combines TRBV7-9 with TRBJ2-7; tentatively, D is TRBD2 (5 bases). This CDR3 comprises 14 residues. The V and J ends lost 3 bases and 2 bases respectively, with 11 bases between them. Germline loops: CDR1 SEHNR, CDR2 FQNEAQ (reference sequence). For the CDR3, the DNA is TGTGCCAGCAGCTTCGCCGGGATCGCCTACGAGCAGTACTTC. It specifies CASSFAGIAYEQYF.

This clonotype was recorded a few times. The genes are TRBV2 and TRBJ1-2, with 8 bases fitting TRBD1. The V and J ends lost 5 bases and 7 bases, in that order; junction bases with no gene match: 9. The length of the CDR3 is 14 residues. The germline CDR1 and CDR2 sequences are SNHLY and FYNNEI. For the CDR3, the DNA is TGTGCCAGCAGTCCAAAACAGACAGGGGTTGGCTACACCTTC. This translates into CASSPKQTGVGYTF.

The chain carries TRBV5-1 and TRBJ2-2; unclear D gene. The V end lost 2 bases, the J end lost 8 bases, and 13 bases lay between the germline ends. CDR3 length equals 14 residues. Per germline, CDR1 SGHRS and CDR2 YFSETQ. CDR3 bases: TGCGCCAGCAGCTTCGCTCCCCCATCGGGGGAGCTGTTTTTT. Its translation: CASSFAPPSGELFF. Variable domain in full (rest from reference TRBV5-1 and TRBJ2-2): KAGVTQTPRYLIKTRGQQVTLSCSPISGHRSVSWYQQTPGQGLQFLFEYFSETQRNKGNFPGRFSGRQFSNSRSEMNVSTLELGDSALYLCASSFAPPSGELFFGEGSRLTVL.

This clonotype has a handful of counts. This rearrangement joins TRBV7-9 to TRBJ2-5; D is perhaps TRBD2 (5 bases). CDR3 length equals 15 residues. Germline lookup yields CDR1 SEHNR and CDR2 FQNEAQ (reference sequence). V lost 5 bases, J lost 5 bases, and 18 bases lay in between. CDR3 DNA sequence: TGTGCCAGCAGCCCCTCCCCCGTAGGGAGCGAGACCCAGTACTTC. Protein product: CASSPSPVGSETQYF.

The rearrangement joins TRBV27 to TRBJ1-1, with TRBD1 as a possible D gene (6 bases). The CDR3 loop spans 12 amino acids. Trimming cost V 7 bases and J 5 bases, with 11 bases left between them. CDR1 is MNHEY, CDR2 SMNVEV, per germline (reference sequence). CDR3 coding DNA: TGTGCCAGCATGATGGGGGCTACTGAAGCTTTCTTT. Amino acid sequence: CASMMGATEAFF.

This clonotype was seen more than once but under ten times. This sequence joins TRBV12-3 or TRBV12-4 and TRBJ2-5, with 7 nucleotides matching TRBD2. With 3 bases clipped from V and 7 bases from J, the junction kept 11 bases outside the gene matches. The length of the CDR3 is 15 residues. CDR3 in amino acids: CASSFRASGWGTQYF. The CDR3 DNA sequence: TGTGCCAGCAGTTTCAGGGCTAGCGGCTGGGGGACCCAGTACTTC.

The chain joins TRBV28 to TRBJ1-6; D gene uncertain. V was cut by 5 bases and J by 9 bases, with 17 bases left in between. The CDR3 spans 15 residues. Germline-derived CDR1 and CDR2 are MDHEN and SYDVKM. CDR3 bases: TGTGCCAGCAGTCTCCCTCGCCAGGCAATTTCACCCCTCCACTTT. This sequence encodes CASSLPRQAISPLHF.

This clonotype was seen a handful of times. The chain links TRBV20-1 to TRBJ2-5; D unresolved. Per germline, CDR1 DFQATT and CDR2 SNEGSKA (reference sequence). CDR3 size: 13 residues. Deletions cut 2 bases from V and 4 bases from J, with 11 bases between. In nucleotides, the CDR3 is TGCAGTGCTAGAATCGCGAGCGCAGAGACCCAGTACTTC. This encodes CSARIASAETQYF.

This chain uses TRBV28 with TRBJ2-1; 8 nucleotides align to TRBD1. CDR1 is MDHEN, CDR2 SYDVKM, per germline. This CDR3 comprises 16 residues. J lost 10 bases, V lost 5 bases, and 16 bases had no gene match. The CDR3 spells CASSPSSPGGYGEQFF. DNA for the CDR3: TGTGCCAGCAGTCCCTCCAGCCCAGGGGGCTATGGGGAGCAGTTCTTC.

This clonotype was detected a few times. The genes are TRBV4-3 and TRBJ2-7; 7 nucleotides line up with TRBD2. This CDR3 has 17 amino acids. Trimming cost V 0 bases and J 3 bases; bases outside gene matches: 11. Germline V gene sequence: CDR1 LGHNA, CDR2 YSLEER. The CDR3 region is CASSQDRNPSGFYEQYF. CDR3 nucleotides: TGCGCCAGCAGCCAAGATCGGAACCCTAGCGGATTCTACGAGCAGTACTTC.

The chain recombines TRBV20-1 with TRBJ1-5; D is undetermined. V lost 6 bases and J lost 7, with 13 bases in between. This CDR3 region has 12 residues. The germline V gene has CDR1 DFQATT and CDR2 SNEGSKA (reference sequence). This CDR3 is CSAAPMTQPQHF. CDR3 sequence (DNA): TGCAGTGCCGCACCGATGACCCAGCCCCAGCATTTT.

In this sample, this clonotype turned up many times. The chain employs TRBV5-1 and TRBJ2-5; TRBD2 matches at 7 bases. CDR3 length equals 19 residues. CDR1 and CDR2 (germline): SGHRS, YFSETQ. The V segment lost 4 bases and the J segment 2 bases; nucleotides outside the gene matches: 20. CDR3 DNA: TGCGCCAGCAGCGTGGACCAGGAGATGAGGGCGGGAGTTCAAGAGACCCAGTACTTC. It translates to CASSVDQEMRAGVQETQYF.

The J gene is TRBJ1-2, the V gene TRBV3-1; possible D gene TRBD1, 6 bases. Germline CDR1 is LGHDT and CDR2 is YNNKEL (reference sequence). Trimming shortened V by 1 base and J by 13 bases, and 10 bases separated the two germline ends. The CDR3 has 11 residues. The CDR3 sequence: CASSQAEDSTF. CDR3 nucleotide sequence: TGTGCCAGCAGCCAAGCTGAGGACAGCACCTTC.

The genes are TRBV6-5 and TRBJ2-5; D assignment may be TRBD1 or TRBD2 (5 bases each). V was cut by 0 bases and J by 1 base, with 9 bases left in between. This CDR3 has 15 residues. CDR1 and CDR2 from the germline V gene are MNHEY and SVGAGI. CDR3 sequence reads: CASSYSEGIQETQYF. The CDR3 DNA is TGTGCCAGCAGTTACTCAGAGGGGATCCAAGAGACCCAGTACTTC.

This clonotype has more than one count but fewer than ten. The chain carries TRBV24-1 and TRBJ2-3, with D hard to call. Germline V gives CDR1 KGHDR, CDR2 SFDVKD. The CDR3 covers 16 residues. Trimming shortened V by 0 bases and J by 4 bases, and 13 bases separated the two germline ends. CDR3 coding DNA: TGTGCCACCAGTGATTTGTATGAGAACCCACCAGATACGCAGTATTTT. This codes for CATSDLYENPPDTQYF.

This sequence joins TRBV7-2 and TRBJ2-3; 9 bases fit TRBD2. The junction had 4 bases not matched to a gene; V was cut back by 3 bases and J by 3 bases. CDR1 SGHTA and CDR2 FQGNSA come from the germline V gene. The CDR3 is 15 amino acids. In DNA, the CDR3 is TGTGCCAGCAGCTTGAGCGGGGGGAAAACAGATACGCAGTATTTT. Its translation is CASSLSGGKTDTQYF.

The chain carries TRBV18 and TRBJ2-7; D is unresolved. The CDR3 has 14 amino acids. With 6 bases removed from V and 6 bases from J, the gap between germline ends came to 18 bases. CDR1 and CDR2 from the germline V gene are KGHSH and LQKENI. The CDR3 sequence: CASSRSTGASEQYF. For the CDR3, the DNA is TGTGCCAGCTCCCGATCGACGGGTGCTAGCGAGCAGTACTTC. Using reference TRBV18 and TRBJ2-7 for the parts outside the CDR3, the full variable domain is NAGVMQNPRHLVRRRGQEARLRCSPMKGHSHVYWYRQLPEEGLKFMVYLQKENIIDESGMPKERFSAEFPKEGPSILRIQQVVRGDSAAYFCASSRSTGASEQYFGPGTRLTVT.

This chain connects TRBV20-1 to TRBJ1-2; D is possibly TRBD1 (5 bases). V was clipped by 3 bases and J by 7 bases, with 21 bases between them. The CDR3 is made up of 15 amino acids. Germline-derived CDR1 and CDR2 are DFQATT and SNEGSKA (reference sequence). CDR3 amino acids: CSARDVGPGVGGYTF. The CDR3 region has the DNA TGCAGTGCTAGGGACGTGGGTCCGGGGGTCGGTGGCTACACCTTC.

V is TRBV7-8 and J is TRBJ2-1; D ambiguous. With 1 base removed from V and 3 bases from J, the gap between germline ends came to 10 bases. This CDR3 comprises 15 residues. The germline CDR1 and CDR2 sequences are SGHVS and FQNEAQ. CDR3 DNA: TGTGCCAGCAGCTTAGATCCCCCAGGCTACAATGAGCAGTTCTTC. This gives the protein CASSLDPPGYNEQFF.

This clonotype appeared a few times. V and J are TRBV15 and TRBJ2-1; 7 positions match TRBD2. This CDR3 is built from 16 residues. Trimming removed 8 bases from V and 3 bases from J; junction bases left unmatched: 13. In germline, CDR1 is LNHNV, CDR2 YYDKDF (reference sequence). CDR3 residues: CATGDSGTTIYNEQFF. CDR3 nucleotides: TGTGCCACCGGCGACTCCGGGACTACTATCTACAATGAGCAGTTCTTC.

This sequence joins TRBV7-2 and TRBJ2-1; 14 bases align to TRBD2. This CDR3 has 14 amino acids. The germline V gene encodes CDR1 SGHTA and CDR2 FQGNSA. V was clipped by 8 bases and J by 11 bases; unmatched bases: 8. CDR3 in amino acids: CASGSGTSGGQQFF. DNA of the CDR3: TGTGCCAGCGGTTCCGGGACTAGCGGGGGTCAGCAGTTCTTC. The variable domain in full, with the rest retrieved from reference TRBV7-2 and TRBJ2-1, is GAGVSQSPSNKVTEKGKDVELRCDPISGHTALYWYRQSLGQGLEFLIYFQGNSAPDKSGLPSDRFSAERTGGSVSTLTIQRTQQEDSAVYLCASGSGTSGGQQFFGPGTRLTVL.

This clonotype was seen repeatedly, ten times or more. V gene TRBV7-2 combines with J gene TRBJ2-5, with D tentatively TRBD1 (8 bases). The CDR3 runs to 14 residues. The V end lost 3 bases, the J end lost 5 bases, and 13 bases lay between the germline ends. Per the germline V gene, CDR1 is SGHTA and CDR2 is FQGNSA. DNA of the CDR3: TGTGCCAGCAGCTTCACAGGGGGAGGGGAGACCCAGTACTTC. Translated, it gives CASSFTGGGETQYF.

The chain combines TRBV7-3 with TRBJ2-3, with 7 bases lining up with TRBD1. Germline V lookup: CDR1 SGHTA, CDR2 FQGTGA. There are 16 residues in the CDR3. Unmatched junction bases numbered 7, after V lost 4 bases and J lost 0 bases. The CDR3 nucleotides read TGTGCCAGCAGCTCACAGGGGACAGCTAGCACAGATACGCAGTATTTT. It is translated as CASSSQGTASTDTQYF.

The chain employs TRBV9 and TRBJ2-7; 10 bases line up with TRBD1. This CDR3 comprises 14 residues. Germline CDR1 is SGDLS and CDR2 is YYNGEE. V lost 3 bases to trimming and J lost 3 bases; unmatched junction nucleotides: 3. This CDR3 reads CASSGDRGIYEQYF. The CDR3 DNA reads TGTGCCAGCAGCGGGGACAGGGGCATCTACGAGCAGTACTTC.

The chain employs TRBV5-6 and TRBJ2-5; D uncertain. Matching the DNA end better, TRBJ2-1 makes the J call doubtful. The CDR3 has 14 residues. Germline assignment: CDR1 SGHDT and CDR2 YYEEEE. CDR3 in amino acids: CASRGPGTYNEQFF. In nucleotides, the CDR3 is TGTGCCAGCAGAGGGCCAGGAACATACAATGAGCAGTTCTTC.

V usage is TRBV6-2 or TRBV6-3 and J usage is TRBJ2-7, with D possibly being TRBD2 (6 bases). Looked up from germline, CDR1 is MNHEY and CDR2 is SVGEGT. This CDR3 is 13 amino acids long. The germline V and J ends were trimmed by 6 bases and 4 bases, with 13 bases remaining between them. This chain's CDR3 is CASSPSSAYEQYF. In DNA form, the CDR3 reads TGTGCCAGCAGCCCCTCTAGCGCGTACGAGCAGTACTTC.